Below are 23 T cell receptor beta chains sequenced from a single sample in a study of T cell responses to AZD1222 COVID-19 vaccine. Profiled with immunoSEQ multiplex PCR; TCRdb holds only in-frame clones, not every one. This table has 90,000 to 100,000 clones, 88% appearing once. The sample consisted of peripheral blood, taken 28 days after the second AZD1222 dose. All receptors derive from an adult who received the AZD1222 COVID-19 vaccine.

The DNA of the CDR3 is TGTGCCAGCAGTTTAATGGCAGGGTTAGACTATGGCTACACCTTC. Protein product: CASSLMAGLDYGYTF. This chain uses TRBV27 with TRBJ1-2; weak D call: TRBD1 (5 bases). Germline CDR1 reads MNHEY; CDR2 reads SMNVEV (reference sequence). V gave up 2 bases and J gave up 3 bases, with 13 bases separating them. CDR3 length: 15 amino acids.

This clone appeared once. The genes are TRBV7-2 and TRBJ1-4; unclear D gene. V lost 5 bases, J lost 0 bases, and 13 bases lay in between. The germline CDR1 and CDR2 sequences are SGHTA and FQGNSA. There are 16 residues in the CDR3. The CDR3 sequence is CASSARNSATNEKLFF. The CDR3 DNA reads TGTGCCAGCAGCGCGCGGAACAGTGCAACTAATGAAAAACTGTTTTTT.

The chain is built from TRBV5-6 and TRBJ2-3; D is possibly TRBD1 (6 bases). Looked up from germline, CDR1 is SGHDT and CDR2 is YYEEEE. V was shortened by 4 bases and J by 0 bases, with 9 bases between the two germline ends. The CDR3 is made up of 14 amino acids. For the CDR3, the DNA is TGTGCCAGCAGCCCAGGGGTGAGCACAGATACGCAGTATTTT. Translating it yields CASSPGVSTDTQYF.

J is TRBJ1-5 and V is TRBV27; the D is unclear. Trimming removed 6 bases at V and 0 bases at J, with 15 bases between. This CDR3 is 16 amino acids long. Germline V CDR1 and CDR2: MNHEY, SMNVEV (reference sequence). In DNA, the CDR3 is TGTGCCAGCAGCTCTCGAGGAACCTATAGCAATCAGCCCCAGCATTTT. This gives the protein CASSSRGTYSNQPQHF.

This chain connects TRBV24-1 to TRBJ2-7; D is perhaps TRBD1 or TRBD2 (7 bases each). Trimming stripped 4 bases from V and 3 bases from J, with 15 bases between. This CDR3 contains 15 residues. Germline V gene lookup returns CDR1 KGHDR and CDR2 SFDVKD. This CDR3 is CATSDGGTVGYEQYF. The CDR3 DNA is TGTGCCACCAGTGACGGGGGGACAGTAGGCTACGAGCAGTACTTC.

V usage is TRBV30 and J usage is TRBJ1-2; 7 nucleotides match TRBD1. Germline CDR1 reads GTSNPN; CDR2 reads SVGIG (reference sequence). With 3 bases clipped from V and 6 bases from J, the junction kept 10 bases outside the gene matches. This CDR3 has 14 residues. CDR3 nucleotides: TGTGCCTGGAGGCCGGCCTCGACAGGGCATGGCTACACCTTC. Amino acids: CAWRPASTGHGYTF.

The V call is TRBV15, the J call TRBJ1-1, with no clear D. The CDR3 is made up of 17 amino acids. Germline V gene data show CDR1 as LNHNV and CDR2 as YYDKDF (reference sequence). Trimming took off 0 bases at V and 2 bases at J, with 16 bases between the two ends. In DNA, the CDR3 is TGTGCCACCAGCAGAGATAGGCAGACCCATGCAAACACTGAAGCTTTCTTT. Its protein is CATSRDRQTHANTEAFF.

The chain is built from TRBV19 and TRBJ1-1; D ambiguous. The CDR3 is 14 residues long. Trimming stripped 5 bases from V and 4 bases from J, with 14 bases between. CDR1 and CDR2 (germline): LNHDA, SQIVND (reference sequence). The CDR3 DNA reads as TGTGCCAGTAGTGCTGTCGGCAGATCCACTGAAGCTTTCTTT. Its protein is CASSAVGRSTEAFF.

The chain carries TRBV6-1 and TRBJ1-5, with 8 bases identical to TRBD1. In germline, CDR1 is MNHNS, CDR2 SASEGT. The CDR3 has 15 residues. V shed 1 base, J shed 5 bases, and the junction held 4 bases outside the gene matches. The CDR3 sequence is CASSEVDRADQPQHF. The CDR3 region has the DNA TGTGCCAGCAGTGAAGTGGACAGGGCGGATCAGCCCCAGCATTTT.

This chain connects TRBV2 to TRBJ2-7, with no clear D. The CDR3 is made up of 15 amino acids. CDR1 is SNHLY and CDR2 is FYNNEI in the germline V gene. V lost 2 bases and J 4 bases, leaving 15 bases between the germline ends. Here the CDR3 DNA reads TGTGCCAGCAGTGAACAATTAGGCTTTAAGTACGAGCAGTACTTC. Translated: CASSEQLGFKYEQYF.

The chain is built from TRBV6-1 and TRBJ2-1; possible D gene TRBD2, 6 bases. There are 15 residues in the CDR3. The germline gives CDR1 MNHNS, CDR2 SASEGT. The V end lost 1 base, the J end lost 2 bases, and 9 bases lay between the germline ends. The DNA of the CDR3 is TGTGCCAGCAGTGAAGTCCCGGGAGCCTACAATGAGCAGTTCTTC. Amino acids: CASSEVPGAYNEQFF.

This clone was observed once. The genes are TRBV7-9 and TRBJ2-5, with D perhaps given as TRBD1 or TRBD2 (6 bases each). The CDR3 extends over 16 amino acids. Germline V CDR1 and CDR2: SEHNR, FQNEAQ (reference sequence). V was clipped by 3 bases and J by 5 bases, with 19 bases between them. CDR3 bases: TGTGCCAGCAGCTTGCAAGGGGGGCTTACGTGGGAGACCCAGTACTTC. This codes for CASSLQGGLTWETQYF.

The chain uses TRBV28 and TRBJ2-2, with 9 bases matching TRBD1. Germline values: CDR1 MDHEN, CDR2 SYDVKM. This CDR3 is 15 amino acids long. V lost 4 bases to trimming and J lost 6 bases; unmatched junction nucleotides: 6. CDR3 protein: CASSSWTGVAGELFF. In DNA form, the CDR3 reads TGTGCCAGCAGTTCTTGGACAGGGGTGGCCGGGGAGCTGTTTTTT.

The V gene is TRBV30, the J gene TRBJ1-3, with D unresolved. The CDR3 extends over 13 amino acids. CDR1 and CDR2 from the germline V gene are GTSNPN and SVGIG (reference sequence). The V end lost 2 bases, the J end lost 2 bases, and 7 bases lay between the germline ends. DNA of the CDR3: TGTGCCTGGAGTAAGGGTGCTGGAAACACCATATATTTT. It codes for CAWSKGAGNTIYF.

V and J are TRBV11-3 and TRBJ2-1, with 7 bases identical to TRBD2. Germline lookup yields CDR1 SGHNT and CDR2 YENEEA. V was pared by 2 bases and J by 4 bases, with 5 bases of the junction left unmatched. The CDR3 is made up of 15 amino acids. The CDR3 sequence: CASSLKREGYNEQFF. CDR3 coding DNA: TGTGCCAGCAGCTTAAAGAGGGAGGGGTACAATGAGCAGTTCTTC.

The chain links TRBV10-2 to TRBJ1-4; 7 bases map to TRBD1. The CDR3 runs to 14 residues. With V trimmed by 7 bases and J by 8 bases, 10 bases remained unmatched. CDR1 and CDR2 (germline): WSHSY, SAAADI. CDR3 region: CASNTGAEDEKLFF. The CDR3 bases are TGCGCCAGCAACACAGGGGCAGAGGACGAAAAACTGTTTTTT.

The chain joins TRBV14 to TRBJ1-2; D is possibly TRBD1 (5 bases). The CDR3 length is 15 residues. Germline CDR1 and CDR2: SGHDN and FVKESK. V was cut by 0 bases and J by 1 base, with 9 bases left in between. Here the CDR3 reads CASSQDRTLNYGYTF. CDR3 DNA: TGTGCCAGCAGCCAAGATAGGACACTTAACTATGGCTACACCTTC.

V is TRBV5-1 and J is TRBJ1-2, with D hard to call. Looked up from germline, CDR1 is SGHRS and CDR2 is YFSETQ. The CDR3 runs 15 residues. The V end lost 0 bases, the J end lost 6 bases, and 15 bases lay between the germline ends. The CDR3 nucleotides are TGCGCCAGCAGCTTGGAGCCGCAGGTCTTTCATGGCTACACCTTC. The encoded protein is CASSLEPQVFHGYTF.

This clone was picked up many times. The chain joins TRBV2 to TRBJ2-2; 8 nucleotides align to TRBD2. Trimming at V came to 6 bases and at J to 4 bases, leaving 10 bases not matched to a gene. From germline, CDR1 is SNHLY and CDR2 FYNNEI. This CDR3 spans 16 amino acids. DNA of the CDR3: TGTGCCAGCAGGGACCTGGGCGGGAGGAGCACCGGGGAGCTGTTTTTT. Translated: CASRDLGGRSTGELFF.

V usage is TRBV11-2 and J usage is TRBJ1-2, with unresolved D. Germline CDR1 reads SGHAT; CDR2 reads FQNNGV. This CDR3 has 13 amino acids. V was cut by 7 bases and J by 7 bases, with 16 bases left in between. Here the CDR3 reads CASTNFGAGGYTF. CDR3 DNA: TGTGCCAGCACCAATTTCGGCGCCGGTGGCTACACCTTC.

The chain recombines TRBV6-5 with TRBJ1-3; D uncertain. Germline-derived CDR1 and CDR2 are MNHEY and SVGAGI. V lost 8 bases to trimming and J lost 4 bases, with 15 bases between them. This CDR3 has 14 residues. CDR3 sequence: CASVEKELGNTIYF. In DNA, the CDR3 is TGTGCCAGCGTCGAGAAGGAACTAGGAAACACCATATATTTT.

The chain employs TRBV28 and TRBJ1-5, with 7 bases aligning to TRBD1. The CDR3 contains 14 residues. Germline loops: CDR1 MDHEN, CDR2 SYDVKM. The J segment lost 4 bases and the V segment lost 6 bases, leaving 6 bases of the junction unmatched. CDR3 in amino acids: CASSLRGRNQPQHF. The CDR3 DNA sequence: TGTGCCAGCAGCCTCAGGGGGAGGAATCAGCCCCAGCATTTT.

The chain is built from TRBV5-1 and TRBJ1-6; D remains ambiguous. V gave up 0 bases and J gave up 0 bases, with 10 bases separating them. The CDR3 is 17 residues long. CDR1 and CDR2 from the germline V gene are SGHRS and YFSETQ. CDR3 sequence (DNA): TGCGCCAGCAGCTTGGCCGGCGGGAGCTCCTATAATTCACCCCTCCACTTT. It is translated as CASSLAGGSSYNSPLHF.